Included here is one T cell receptor (beta chain) sequence, with context. This sample is part of a study of T cell changes during pregnancy in multiple sclerosis. Per germline, CDR1 MNHEY and CDR2 SMNVEV (reference sequence). V lost 2 bases and J lost 4, with 20 bases in between. CDR3 size: 17 residues. Produced via immunoSEQ multiplex PCR; TCRdb's table is partial and in-frame only. The sample shows about 68,000 clones, about nine tenths of them seen only once. The V call is TRBV27, the J call TRBJ1-2; D might be TRBD1 (5 bases). This clonotype originated in a female donor with multiple sclerosis, enrolled in a pregnancy study. The sample was peripheral blood, taken in the third trimester of pregnancy. CDR3 loop: CASSLRATGTGIYGYTF. DNA of the CDR3: TGTGCCAGCAGTTTAAGGGCCACCGGTACAGGCATCTATGGCTACACCTTC.